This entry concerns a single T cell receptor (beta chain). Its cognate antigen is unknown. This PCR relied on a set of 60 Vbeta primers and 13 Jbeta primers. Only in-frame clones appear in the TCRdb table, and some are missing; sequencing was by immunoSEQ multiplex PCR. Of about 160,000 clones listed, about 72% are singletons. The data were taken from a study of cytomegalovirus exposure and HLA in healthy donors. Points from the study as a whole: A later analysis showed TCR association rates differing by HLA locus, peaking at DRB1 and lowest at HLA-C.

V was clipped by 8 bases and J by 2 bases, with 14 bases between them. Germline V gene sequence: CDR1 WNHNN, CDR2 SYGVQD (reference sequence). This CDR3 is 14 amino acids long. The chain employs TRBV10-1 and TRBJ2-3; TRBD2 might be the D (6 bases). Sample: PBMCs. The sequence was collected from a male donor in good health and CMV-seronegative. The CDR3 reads CASGRDWDTDTQYF. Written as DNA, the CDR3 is TGCGCCAGCGGCCGGGACTGGGACACAGATACGCAGTATTTT.